A selection of T cell receptor beta chains follows, all from one sample in a study of regulatory T cells in long-lasting Graves disease. TCRdb ran MiXCR on the multiplex PCR reads and lists one entry per CDR3 protein. In the table there are 360,000 or so distinct CDR3 sequences, approximately 23% of which are singletons. The sequencing here drew on peripheral blood mononuclear cells (PBMCs), taken when the disease was refractory, from a patient treated with antithyroid drugs. Source of these receptors: a woman aged 40 to 50 with Graves disease. Both conserved end residues are part of each CDR3. Fields, in order: J gene, D gene, V gene, clone size, CDR3 protein, CDR3 DNA. A D gene is named only where the DNA matches it firmly. Clone size is given for some rows only: seen once, a few or many times, or a class if the clone is expanded.

j_gene: TRBJ2-4
d_gene: TRBD2
v_gene: TRBV27
abundance: many
CDR3aa: CASSLAGGLNIQYF
CDR3nt: TGTGCCAGCAGCTTAGCGGGAGGGCTCAACATTCAGTACTTC

j_gene: TRBJ2-7
d_gene: NA
v_gene: TRBV2
abundance: many
CDR3aa: CASAGQPYEQYF
CDR3nt: TGTGCCAGCGCGGGACAGCCCTACGAGCAGTACTTC

j_gene: TRBJ1-1
d_gene: NA
v_gene: TRBV5-1
abundance: many
CDR3aa: CASSLGRIMNTEAFF
CDR3nt: TGCGCCAGCAGCTTGGGGCGTATCATGAACACTGAAGCTTTCTTT

j_gene: TRBJ2-5
d_gene: NA
v_gene: TRBV6-2/TRBV6-3
abundance: few
CDR3aa: CASSYPQGPETQYF
CDR3nt: TGTGCCAGCAGTTACCCCCAAGGGCCCGAGACCCAGTACTTC

j_gene: TRBJ1-1
d_gene: NA
v_gene: TRBV7-2
abundance: NA
CDR3aa: CASSTVGPGKNTEAFF
CDR3nt: TGTGCCAGCAGCACAGTTGGGCCAGGGAAGAACACTGAAGCTTTCTTT

j_gene: TRBJ1-1
d_gene: NA
v_gene: TRBV20-1
abundance: few
CDR3aa: CSAKWGTVNTEAFF
CDR3nt: TGCAGTGCTAAATGGGGGACGGTGAACACTGAAGCTTTCTTT

j_gene: TRBJ2-5
d_gene: TRBD1
v_gene: TRBV6-2/TRBV6-3
abundance: many
CDR3aa: CASSYSQGETQYF
CDR3nt: TGTGCCAGCAGTTACTCACAGGGGGAGACCCAGTACTTC

j_gene: TRBJ2-5
d_gene: NA
v_gene: TRBV20-1
abundance: many
CDR3aa: CSASKGAKETQYF
CDR3nt: TGCAGTGCTAGTAAGGGAGCTAAAGAGACCCAGTACTTC

j_gene: TRBJ1-5
d_gene: NA
v_gene: TRBV7-3
abundance: many
CDR3aa: CASSLVEGQPQHF
CDR3nt: TGTGCCAGCAGTTTGGTCGAGGGTCAGCCCCAGCATTTT

j_gene: TRBJ2-7
d_gene: NA
v_gene: TRBV28
abundance: many
CDR3aa: CASSLLRVFLSRRDEQYF
CDR3nt: TGTGCCAGCAGTTTGCTTCGGGTATTCCTTAGCAGAAGGGACGAGCAGTACTTC

j_gene: TRBJ2-7
d_gene: NA
v_gene: TRBV11-2
abundance: many
CDR3aa: CASSPTPSSGRDEQYF
CDR3nt: TGTGCCAGCAGCCCGACCCCCAGTTCTGGTAGGGACGAGCAGTACTTC

j_gene: TRBJ2-3
d_gene: TRBD1
v_gene: TRBV28
abundance: NA
CDR3aa: CASSPYIRDREIPDTQYF
CDR3nt: TGTGCCAGCAGTCCCTATATCCGGGACAGGGAGATCCCAGATACGCAGTATTTT

j_gene: TRBJ1-2
d_gene: TRBD1
v_gene: TRBV29-1
abundance: NA
CDR3aa: CSVVGTGECGGYTF
CDR3nt: TGCAGCGTTGTAGGGACAGGGGAATGTGGTGGCTACACCTTC

j_gene: TRBJ2-7
d_gene: TRBD2
v_gene: TRBV28
abundance: many
CDR3aa: CASSFLGLAGGYEQYF
CDR3nt: TGTGCCAGCAGTTTCCTGGGGCTAGCGGGAGGGTACGAGCAGTACTTC

j_gene: TRBJ2-3
d_gene: NA
v_gene: TRBV11-2
abundance: few
CDR3aa: CASSLRQNTDTQYF
CDR3nt: TGTGCCAGCAGCTTAAGACAGAACACAGATACGCAGTATTTT

j_gene: TRBJ2-5
d_gene: NA
v_gene: TRBV6-2/TRBV6-3
abundance: NA
CDR3aa: CASSYEARSETQYF
CDR3nt: TGTGCCAGCAGTTACGAGGCCCGATCGGAGACCCAGTACTTC

j_gene: TRBJ2-1
d_gene: NA
v_gene: TRBV2
abundance: few
CDR3aa: CASSDDYLDNEQFF
CDR3nt: TGTGCCAGCAGTGATGACTACTTAGACAATGAGCAGTTCTTC

j_gene: TRBJ1-2
d_gene: TRBD1
v_gene: TRBV7-9
abundance: NA
CDR3aa: CASSLVPKGADYGYTF
CDR3nt: TGTGCCAGCAGCTTAGTCCCCAAGGGGGCCGACTATGGCTACACCTTC

j_gene: TRBJ1-4
d_gene: NA
v_gene: TRBV4-1
abundance: few
CDR3aa: CASSRGGTGEKLFF
CDR3nt: TGCGCCAGCAGCCGGGGCGGGACGGGTGAAAAACTGTTTTTT

j_gene: TRBJ2-4
d_gene: NA
v_gene: TRBV5-1
abundance: NA
CDR3aa: CASRYQGATKNIQYF
CDR3nt: TGCGCCAGCAGATATCAAGGGGCGACCAAAAACATTCAGTACTTC

j_gene: TRBJ2-1
d_gene: NA
v_gene: TRBV28
abundance: NA
CDR3aa: CASLAYNEQFF
CDR3nt: TGTGCCAGTTTGGCCTACAATGAGCAGTTCTTC

j_gene: TRBJ2-7
d_gene: TRBD1
v_gene: TRBV4-3
abundance: NA
CDR3aa: CASSQGDRASSYEQYF
CDR3nt: TGCGCCAGCAGCCAGGGGGACAGGGCCTCTTCCTACGAGCAGTACTTC

j_gene: TRBJ2-2
d_gene: TRBD1
v_gene: TRBV6-2/TRBV6-3
abundance: NA
CDR3aa: CASSSGTGIGTGELFF
CDR3nt: TGTGCCAGCAGTTCCGGGACAGGGATAGGCACCGGGGAGCTGTTTTTT

j_gene: TRBJ1-3
d_gene: TRBD1
v_gene: TRBV28
abundance: many
CDR3aa: CASSTGGLSGEAGNTIYF
CDR3nt: TGTGCCAGCAGCACAGGGGGCTTGAGTGGGGAAGCTGGAAACACCATATATTTT

j_gene: TRBJ2-1
d_gene: TRBD2
v_gene: TRBV12-3/TRBV12-4
abundance: few
CDR3aa: CASTLRLAGGPEQFF
CDR3nt: TGTGCCAGCACCTTGAGGCTAGCGGGAGGACCTGAGCAGTTCTTC

j_gene: TRBJ2-4
d_gene: NA
v_gene: TRBV28
abundance: NA
CDR3aa: CASSLDAKNIQYF
CDR3nt: TGTGCCAGCAGTTTGGACGCCAAAAACATTCAGTACTTC

j_gene: TRBJ1-2
d_gene: NA
v_gene: TRBV20-1
abundance: many
CDR3aa: CSARDSFLRYTF
CDR3nt: TGCAGTGCTAGAGACAGTTTCCTGCGCTACACCTTC

j_gene: TRBJ2-6
d_gene: NA
v_gene: TRBV7-8
abundance: NA
CDR3aa: CASSLARAESSGANVLTF
CDR3nt: TGTGCCAGCAGCTTAGCGCGGGCCGAGAGCTCTGGGGCCAACGTCCTGACTTTC

j_gene: TRBJ1-4
d_gene: NA
v_gene: TRBV20-1
abundance: NA
CDR3aa: CSAPTSGEKLFF
CDR3nt: TGCAGTGCTCCCACATCCGGGGAAAAACTGTTTTTT

j_gene: TRBJ1-1
d_gene: NA
v_gene: TRBV28
abundance: many
CDR3aa: CASSLPRDTEAFF
CDR3nt: TGTGCCAGCAGTTTACCCCGAGACACTGAAGCTTTCTTT

j_gene: TRBJ1-1
d_gene: NA
v_gene: TRBV10-3
abundance: many
CDR3aa: CAISEGASVTEAFF
CDR3nt: TGTGCCATCAGTGAAGGGGCGTCGGTCACTGAAGCTTTCTTT

j_gene: TRBJ2-3
d_gene: NA
v_gene: TRBV12-3/TRBV12-4
abundance: NA
CDR3aa: CASSLQAASTDTQYF
CDR3nt: TGTGCCAGCAGTTTACAGGCGGCCAGCACAGATACGCAGTATTTT

j_gene: TRBJ2-5
d_gene: TRBD2
v_gene: TRBV5-1
abundance: NA
CDR3aa: CASKGGDAKNF
CDR3nt: TGCGCCAGCAAGGGAGGGGACGCCAAGAATTTC

j_gene: TRBJ1-1
d_gene: TRBD1
v_gene: TRBV6-1
abundance: many
CDR3aa: CASKGQGASEAFF
CDR3nt: TGTGCCAGCAAAGGACAGGGAGCGTCTGAAGCTTTCTTT

j_gene: TRBJ2-7
d_gene: TRBD2
v_gene: TRBV6-9
abundance: many
CDR3aa: CASSYGGLADEQYF
CDR3nt: TGTGCCAGCAGTTACGGGGGACTAGCGGACGAGCAGTACTTC

j_gene: TRBJ1-1
d_gene: NA
v_gene: TRBV12-3/TRBV12-4
abundance: NA
CDR3aa: CASSRTENTEAFF
CDR3nt: TGTGCCAGCAGTCGGACAGAGAACACTGAAGCTTTCTTT

j_gene: TRBJ2-5
d_gene: TRBD2
v_gene: TRBV5-1
abundance: NA
CDR3aa: CASSLVGLAARYF
CDR3nt: TGCGCCAGCAGCTTGGTCGGACTAGCGGCCAGATACTTC

j_gene: TRBJ2-2
d_gene: TRBD1
v_gene: TRBV2
abundance: NA
CDR3aa: CASRADRVGTGELFF
CDR3nt: TGTGCCAGCAGAGCCGACAGGGTGGGCACCGGGGAGCTGTTTTTT

j_gene: TRBJ2-2
d_gene: NA
v_gene: TRBV11-2
abundance: many
CDR3aa: CASSLNPPGELFF
CDR3nt: TGTGCCAGCAGCTTAAATCCTCCCGGGGAGCTGTTTTTT

j_gene: TRBJ1-1
d_gene: NA
v_gene: TRBV5-1
abundance: NA
CDR3aa: CASSLVGRSVAFF
CDR3nt: TGCGCCAGCAGCTTGGTGGGACGGAGTGTAGCTTTCTTT

j_gene: TRBJ1-1
d_gene: NA
v_gene: TRBV7-9
abundance: many
CDR3aa: CASSLIGDTEAFF
CDR3nt: TGTGCCAGCAGCTTAATCGGGGACACTGAAGCTTTCTTT

j_gene: TRBJ2-7
d_gene: NA
v_gene: TRBV5-1
abundance: NA
CDR3aa: CASSSGRLGYEQYF
CDR3nt: TGCGCCAGCAGCTCCGGACGTCTCGGGTACGAGCAGTACTTC

j_gene: TRBJ2-5
d_gene: TRBD2
v_gene: TRBV7-2
abundance: many
CDR3aa: CASSDRLAGGPGIQETQYF
CDR3nt: TGTGCCAGCAGCGACAGACTAGCGGGAGGCCCTGGGATACAAGAGACCCAGTACTTC